Sequencing of this TCR beta chain was carried out in a study of CD8 T cells in ankylosing spondylitis. TCRdb ran MiXCR on the 5' RACE reads and lists one entry per CDR3 protein. The sample gives a few hundred thousand distinct CDR3 sequences, roughly 20% of which show up once; around 3.2% is in the top ten. This clonotype was found many times. Its specificity is unknown. Notes on the study in general: A TCR beta motif of eight highly homologous variants appeared characteristic of ankylosing spondylitis blood.

This TCR derives from a female donor with ankylosing spondylitis or in good health (not recorded which). Sequenced material: blood, either unsorted or a sorted T cell fraction (not recorded which).

Here the CDR3 reads CSAPPAGSQETQYF. DNA for the CDR3: TGCAGTGCTCCCCCAGCGGGCTCACAAGAGACCCAGTACTTC. The chain links TRBV20-1 to TRBJ2-5; a weak D match, TRBD2 (6 bases). Germline assignment: CDR1 DFQATT and CDR2 SNEGSKA (reference sequence). CDR3 length: 14 residues. The germline V and J ends were trimmed by 5 bases and 2 bases, with 15 bases remaining between them.